Each of the 13 T cell receptor beta chains below was sequenced from the same sample in a study of CD8 T cells in Susac syndrome. Reverse transcription of 0.5 to 1 ug RNA was performed with random hexamers. MiXCR, applied by TCRdb to the immunoSEQ multiplex PCR reads, yields one record per CDR3 protein. This repertoire shows 150,000 to 180,000 distinct CDR3 sequences, approximately 94% found once; its top ten account for 0.2% to 0.25%. The sequenced material came from CD8+ T cells from PBMCs. Receptors were obtained from a human donor with multiple sclerosis.

The genes are TRBV2 and TRBJ2-1; 8 nucleotides align to TRBD2. Germline loops: CDR1 SNHLY, CDR2 FYNNEI. The trim removed 3 bases at V and 1 base at J, leaving 5 bases unmatched. The CDR3 runs 16 residues. The CDR3 DNA sequence: TGTGCCAGCAGTGAGGGCGGGGGGCCTTCCTACAATGAGCAGTTCTTC. This gives the protein CASSEGGGPSYNEQFF.

This chain joins TRBV7-2 and TRBJ2-7; D call uncertain. Between the trimmed V and J ends, which lost 2 bases and 4 bases, there was a span of 9 bases. Germline V gives CDR1 SGHTA, CDR2 FQGNSA. CDR3 length: 13 residues. CDR3 residues: CASSLPYQYEQYF. CDR3 DNA: TGTGCCAGCAGCTTACCCTACCAATACGAGCAGTACTTC.

The chain links TRBV7-9 to TRBJ2-2; TRBD2 matches at 11 bases. V dropped 7 bases and J dropped 0; count of bases not matched to a gene: 7. The CDR3 extends over 17 amino acids. Germline lookup yields CDR1 SEHNR and CDR2 FQNEAQ (reference sequence). Here the CDR3 DNA reads TGTGCCAGCATCACCCTAGCGGGGGGCCCGAACACCGGGGAGCTGTTTTTT. It specifies CASITLAGGPNTGELFF.

CDR3 DNA sequence: TGTGCCGCCTCCGATAACACTGAAGCTTTCTTT. Translated: CAASDNTEAFF. The J gene is TRBJ1-1, the V gene TRBV7-9; no clear D gene. The germline V gene encodes CDR1 SEHNR and CDR2 FQNEAQ (reference sequence). V lost 11 bases, J lost 2 bases, and 9 bases lay in between. The CDR3 has 11 residues.

The chain carries TRBV20-1 and TRBJ2-7, with TRBD1 matching 7 bases. The trim removed 1 base at V and 3 bases at J, leaving 3 bases unmatched. The CDR3 spans 13 residues. CDR1 is DFQATT, CDR2 SNEGSKA, per germline (reference sequence). CDR3 coding DNA: TGCAGTGCTAGAGGTGACAGGGTCTACGAGCAGTACTTC. Translating it yields CSARGDRVYEQYF.

The rearrangement uses TRBV28 and TRBJ1-2; TRBD1 aligns across 8 bases. Trimming at V came to 5 bases and at J to 2 bases, leaving 1 base not matched to a gene. Germline CDR1 and CDR2: MDHEN and SYDVKM. The CDR3 spans 13 residues. As DNA, the CDR3 is TGTGCCAGCAGTGACAGGGGAAACTATGGCTACACCTTC. Protein sequence: CASSDRGNYGYTF.

The chain links TRBV20-1 to TRBJ1-1, with D hard to call. This CDR3 has 15 amino acids. The V end was cut by 0 bases, the J end by 1 base, with 12 bases between. Germline loops: CDR1 DFQATT, CDR2 SNEGSKA (reference sequence). The DNA of the CDR3 is TGCAGTGCTAGAGATCTGAGGCGAGCGAACACTGAAGCTTTCTTT. Its protein product is CSARDLRRANTEAFF.

This clonotype was seen a handful of times. The chain recombines TRBV20-1 with TRBJ2-5, with 9 positions matching TRBD2. Unmatched junction bases numbered 12, after V lost 6 bases and J lost 4 bases. The CDR3 runs to 15 residues. Germline values: CDR1 DFQATT, CDR2 SNEGSKA (reference sequence). The CDR3 DNA is TGCAGTGCCACCCTCGGGCGGGGGGGCCCAGAGACCCAGTACTTC. Translation: CSATLGRGGPETQYF.

This chain uses TRBV9 with TRBJ2-5; 7 bases line up with TRBD1. The V and J ends lost 3 bases and 4 bases, in that order; junction bases with no gene match: 0. CDR3 size: 12 residues. Germline V lookup: CDR1 SGDLS, CDR2 YYNGEE. The CDR3 sequence is CASSAGGETQYF. The CDR3 nucleotides are TGTGCCAGCAGCGCAGGGGGAGAGACCCAGTACTTC. Full variable domain (missing parts from reference TRBV9 and TRBJ2-5): DSGVTQTPKHLITATGQRVTLRCSPRSGDLSVYWYQQSLDQGLQFLIQYYNGEERAKGNILERFSAQQFPDLHSELNLSSLELGDSALYFCASSAGGETQYFGPGTRLLVL.

This clonotype was seen a single time. The CDR3: CASSVGAAQETQYF. DNA for the CDR3: TGTGCCAGCAGCGTAGGTGCGGCCCAAGAGACCCAGTACTTC. This sequence joins TRBV9 and TRBJ2-5; D gene uncertain. This CDR3 is 14 amino acids long. CDR1 is SGDLS and CDR2 is YYNGEE in the germline V gene. Trimming took off 0 bases at V and 1 base at J, with 7 bases between the two ends.

This sequence joins TRBV30 and TRBJ1-6; D is unresolved. Trimming shortened V by 5 bases and J by 0 bases, and 14 bases separated the two germline ends. CDR3 length: 16 amino acids. Germline CDR1 reads GTSNPN; CDR2 reads SVGIG (reference sequence). CDR3 in amino acids: CAWDRHSSSYNSPLHF. The CDR3 nucleotides are TGTGCCTGGGATCGGCACAGCAGCTCCTATAATTCACCCCTCCACTTT.

This rearrangement joins TRBV12-3 or TRBV12-4 to TRBJ2-7, with 8 positions matching TRBD1. The CDR3 runs 13 residues. The V segment lost 5 bases and the J segment 3 bases; nucleotides outside the gene matches: 3. CDR3 nucleotides: TGTGCCAGCAGTCCGACAGGGGACTACGAGCAGTACTTC. This gives the protein CASSPTGDYEQYF.

V usage is TRBV13 and J usage is TRBJ1-1, with TRBD1 matching 8 bases. V lost 10 bases, J lost 2 bases, and 3 bases stayed unmatched. The germline V gene encodes CDR1 PRHDT and CDR2 FYEKMQ (reference sequence). The length of the CDR3 is 12 residues. The CDR3 coding sequence is TGTGCCACAGGACAGGGCAACACTGAAGCTTTCTTT. Translated, it gives CATGQGNTEAFF.